These 4 T cell receptor beta chains were sequenced from one sample in a study of blood T cell repertoires in COVID-19. Measured with immunoSEQ multiplex PCR; TCRdb has only the in-frame clones, and not every one. The sample yields 100,000 to 150,000 clones, around 90% seen once. The sequencing sample was made of peripheral blood. The receptors derive from a human donor in a cohort sampled during active COVID-19.

The chain recombines TRBV6-5 with TRBJ1-1, with 9 bases matching TRBD1. V trimming: 5 bases; J trimming: 5 bases; junction bases outside the gene matches: 3. Germline V lookup: CDR1 MNHEY, CDR2 SVGAGI. The CDR3 covers 13 residues. In nucleotides, the CDR3 is TGTGCCAGCAGTAGAGGGACAGGGACTGAAGCTTTCTTT. Translated: CASSRGTGTEAFF.

V is TRBV10-3 and J is TRBJ1-2; D may be TRBD1 (5 bases). The CDR3 is 16 amino acids. Trimming removed 0 bases at V and 0 bases at J, with 11 bases between. Germline V CDR1 and CDR2: ENHRY, SYGVKD. Here the CDR3 reads CAISESGTGANYGYTF. As DNA, the CDR3 is TGTGCCATCAGTGAGTCGGGGACTGGAGCTAACTATGGCTACACCTTC.

The gene calls are TRBV25-1 and TRBJ1-2, with D unclear. The germline gives CDR1 MGHDK, CDR2 SYGVNS. This CDR3 is built from 13 residues. V gave up 6 bases and J gave up 4 bases, with 12 bases separating them. CDR3 protein: CASRGPISYGYTF. Written as DNA, the CDR3 is TGTGCCAGCAGGGGCCCAATATCCTATGGCTACACCTTC.

This chain connects TRBV14 to TRBJ2-2; 7 bases match TRBD2. This CDR3 has 13 amino acids. V lost 7 bases to trimming and J lost 5 bases; unmatched junction nucleotides: 4. Germline V CDR1 and CDR2: SGHDN, FVKESK. The CDR3 DNA follows: TGTGCCAGCAAGCCTAGCGGAACCGGGGAGCTGTTTTTT. Translating it yields CASKPSGTGELFF.